One and the same sample provided the 11 T cell receptor beta chains below, sequenced in a study of T cell responses to AZD1222 COVID-19 vaccine. The protocol was immunoSEQ multiplex PCR, while the TCRdb copy is restricted to in-frame clones and leaves out a portion. This table has about 120,000 clones, 81% appearing once. The material sequenced was peripheral blood, taken on day 0 of AZD1222 vaccination. The source is an adult in good health.

The V and J genes are TRBV30 and TRBJ2-5; D is perhaps TRBD1 (5 bases). Germline lookup yields CDR1 GTSNPN and CDR2 SVGIG (reference sequence). The CDR3 contains 11 residues. The V and J ends lost 5 bases and 6 bases respectively, with 10 bases between them. The CDR3 spells CAWGGAKTQYF. The CDR3 nucleotides are TGTGCCTGGGGTGGGGCCAAGACCCAGTACTTC. The complete variable domain, with remaining parts taken from reference TRBV30 and TRBJ2-5, reads SQTIHQWPATLVQPVGSPLSLECTVEGTSNPNLYWYRQAAGRGLQLLFYSVGIGQISSEVPQNLSASRPQDRQFILSSKKLLLSDSGFYLCAWGGAKTQYFGPGTRLLVL.

V is TRBV27 and J is TRBJ1-5, with a possible D match to TRBD1 (6 bases). V was shortened by 9 bases and J by 6 bases, with 15 bases between the two germline ends. Germline V lookup: CDR1 MNHEY, CDR2 SMNVEV (reference sequence). The CDR3 has 13 residues. This CDR3 is CARVNRVSQPQHF. CDR3 sequence (DNA): TGTGCCAGGGTAAACAGGGTGAGTCAGCCCCAGCATTTT.

This clone was seen only once. J is TRBJ1-4 and V is TRBV19; D not resolved. The CDR3 extends over 13 amino acids. In germline, CDR1 is LNHDA, CDR2 SQIVND (reference sequence). Trimming removed 9 bases at V and 4 bases at J, with 12 bases between. The CDR3 region is CASATHLNEKLFF. CDR3 coding DNA: TGTGCCAGCGCCACACACCTTAATGAAAAACTGTTTTTT.

This rearrangement joins TRBV3-1 (or the pseudogene TRBV3-2) to TRBJ1-3, with 9 bases identical to TRBD1. The CDR3 covers 17 residues. The ends lost 4 bases at V and 0 bases at J; junction bases unmatched: 7. Germline V gene data show CDR1 as LGHDT and CDR2 as YNNKEL (reference sequence). The CDR3 is CASSLGDRDYSGNTIYF. The CDR3 region has the DNA TGTGCCAGCAGCCTAGGGGACAGGGATTACTCTGGAAACACCATATATTTT.

V and J are TRBV12-3 or TRBV12-4 and TRBJ1-3; no clear D. V lost 4 bases and J lost 0, with 4 bases in between. The CDR3 extends over 13 amino acids. CDR3 in DNA: TGTGCCAGCAGTTCTAACTCTGGAAACACCATATATTTT. Translation gives CASSSNSGNTIYF.

This clone was seen a single time. This sequence joins TRBV1 and TRBJ2-5. TRBV1 counts as a pseudogene. The CDR3 has 12 residues. The CDR3 bases are TGCACCAGCAGCCAAGGACGGGAGACCCAGTACTTC. It specifies CTSSQGRETQYF.

V is TRBV29-1 and J is TRBJ1-3, with 9 bases identical to TRBD1. The germline CDR1 and CDR2 sequences are SQVTM and ANQGSEA. This CDR3 spans 14 amino acids. The trim removed 3 bases at V and 4 bases at J, leaving 4 bases unmatched. CDR3 residues: CSVDTGGAGNTIYF. The CDR3 bases are TGCAGCGTTGATACAGGGGGCGCGGGAAACACCATATATTTT.

The chain is built from TRBV7-2 and TRBJ2-7; 8 bases match TRBD1. The CDR3 totals 15 residues. The V segment lost 1 base and the J segment 3 bases; nucleotides outside the gene matches: 5. The germline gives CDR1 SGHTA, CDR2 FQGNSA. The CDR3: CASSLGWDRNYEQYF. The CDR3 nucleotides read TGTGCCAGCAGCTTAGGCTGGGACAGGAACTACGAGCAGTACTTC. Full variable domain (rest looked up from reference TRBV7-2 and TRBJ2-7): GAGVSQSPSNKVTEKGKDVELRCDPISGHTALYWYRQSLGQGLEFLIYFQGNSAPDKSGLPSDRFSAERTGGSVSTLTIQRTQQEDSAVYLCASSLGWDRNYEQYFGPGTRLTVT.

The genes are TRBV10-1 and TRBJ2-5, with 10 nucleotides matching TRBD1. The CDR3 is 15 residues long. V trimming: 0 bases; J trimming: 5 bases; junction bases outside the gene matches: 3. Per the germline V gene, CDR1 is WNHNN and CDR2 is SYGVQD (reference sequence). CDR3 region: CASSESRGQGETQYF. CDR3 nucleotide sequence: TGCGCCAGCAGTGAGTCGAGGGGACAGGGGGAGACCCAGTACTTC.

The chain employs TRBV7-9 and TRBJ2-7, with 8 bases lining up with TRBD2. This CDR3 is built from 14 residues. V lost 3 bases and J lost 4; bases outside the gene matches: 5. Per the germline V gene, CDR1 is SEHNR and CDR2 is FQNEAQ (reference sequence). CDR3 DNA: TGTGCCAGCAGCTTGAACAGCGGGAGTTACGAGCAGTACTTC. Amino acid sequence: CASSLNSGSYEQYF. Full variable domain (outside the CDR3, taken from reference TRBV7-9 and TRBJ2-7): DTGVSQNPRHKITKRGQNVTFRCDPISEHNRLYWYRQTLGQGPEFLTYFQNEAQLEKSRLLSDRFSAERPKGSFSTLEIQRTEQGDSAMYLCASSLNSGSYEQYFGPGTRLTVT.

This clone was seen only once. V and J are TRBV7-9 and TRBJ2-7; 9 nucleotides align to TRBD2. Germline CDR1 SEHNR, CDR2 FQNEAQ (reference sequence). V lost 3 bases to trimming and J lost 0 bases; unmatched junction nucleotides: 3. The CDR3 contains 15 residues. The CDR3 nucleotides read TGTGCCAGCAGCTTGAGCGGGGGGTCCTCCTACGAGCAGTACTTC. As protein: CASSLSGGSSYEQYF.